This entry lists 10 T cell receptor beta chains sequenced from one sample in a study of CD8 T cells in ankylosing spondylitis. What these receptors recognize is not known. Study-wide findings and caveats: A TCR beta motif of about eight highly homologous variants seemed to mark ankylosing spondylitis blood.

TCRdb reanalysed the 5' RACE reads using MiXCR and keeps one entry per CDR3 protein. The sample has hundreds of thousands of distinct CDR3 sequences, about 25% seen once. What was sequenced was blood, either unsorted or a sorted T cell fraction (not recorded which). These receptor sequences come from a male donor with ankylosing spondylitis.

CDR3 residues: CASSIIETQYF. DNA for the CDR3: TGTGCCAGCTCTATCATTGAGACCCAGTACTTC. The V call is TRBV2, the J call TRBJ2-5; D remains unclear. V shed 8 bases and J shed 5 bases, with 9 bases lying between them. This CDR3 region has 11 residues. CDR1 SNHLY and CDR2 FYNNEI come from the germline V gene.

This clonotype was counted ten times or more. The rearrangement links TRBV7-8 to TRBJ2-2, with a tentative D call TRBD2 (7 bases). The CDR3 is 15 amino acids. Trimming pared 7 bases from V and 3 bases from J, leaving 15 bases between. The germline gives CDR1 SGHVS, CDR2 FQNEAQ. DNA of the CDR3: TGTGCCAGCACCAAGGAAGGGGGGGACACCGGGGAGCTGTTTTTT. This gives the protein CASTKEGGDTGELFF.

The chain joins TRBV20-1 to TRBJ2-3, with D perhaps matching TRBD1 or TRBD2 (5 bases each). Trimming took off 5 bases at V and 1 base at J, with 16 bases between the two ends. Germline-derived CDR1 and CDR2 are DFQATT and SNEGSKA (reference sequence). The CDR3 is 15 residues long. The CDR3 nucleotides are TGCAGTGCTCCCCTCATGGGGCGGGGCACAGATACGCAGTATTTT. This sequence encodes CSAPLMGRGTDTQYF.

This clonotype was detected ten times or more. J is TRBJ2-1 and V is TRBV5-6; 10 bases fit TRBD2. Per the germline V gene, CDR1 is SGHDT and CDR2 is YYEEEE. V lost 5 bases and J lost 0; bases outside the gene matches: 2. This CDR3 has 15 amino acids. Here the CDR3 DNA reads TGTGCCAGCAGGAGGACTAGCGGCTCCTACAATGAGCAGTTCTTC. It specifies CASRRTSGSYNEQFF. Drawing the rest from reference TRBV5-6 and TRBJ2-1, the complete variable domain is DAGVTQSPTHLIKTRGQQVTLRCSPKSGHDTVSWYQQALGQGPQFIFQYYEEEERQRGNFPDRFSGHQFPNYSSELNVNALLLGDSALYLCASRRTSGSYNEQFFGPGTRLTVL.

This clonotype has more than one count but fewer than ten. The CDR3 nucleotides are TGTGCCAGCAGCTTACAAGGGGTTAGGAATAATTCACCCCTCCACTTT. Translated, it gives CASSLQGVRNNSPLHF. The chain uses TRBV7-2 and TRBJ1-6, with D perhaps matching TRBD1 (5 bases). The germline gives CDR1 SGHTA, CDR2 FQGNSA. The V end lost 2 bases, the J end lost 5 bases, and 13 bases lay between the germline ends. The CDR3 has 16 residues.

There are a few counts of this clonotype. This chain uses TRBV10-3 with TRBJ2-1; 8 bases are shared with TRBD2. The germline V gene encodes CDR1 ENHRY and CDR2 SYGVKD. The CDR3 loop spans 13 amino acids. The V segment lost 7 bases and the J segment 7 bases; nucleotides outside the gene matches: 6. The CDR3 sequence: CAIKPAGDNEQFF. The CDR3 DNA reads TGTGCCATCAAACCAGCGGGGGATAATGAGCAGTTCTTC.

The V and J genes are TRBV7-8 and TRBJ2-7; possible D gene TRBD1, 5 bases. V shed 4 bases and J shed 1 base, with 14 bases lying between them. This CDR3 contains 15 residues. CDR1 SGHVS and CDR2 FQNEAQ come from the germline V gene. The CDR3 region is CASSSGPGLSYEQYV. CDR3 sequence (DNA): TGTGCCAGCAGCTCAGGGCCAGGGCTTTCCTACGAGCAGTACGTC.

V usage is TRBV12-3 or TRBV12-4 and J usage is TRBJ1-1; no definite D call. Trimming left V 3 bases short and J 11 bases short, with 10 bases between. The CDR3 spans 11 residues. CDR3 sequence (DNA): TGTGCCAGCAGTTTGGGAGGGATGGCTTTCTTT. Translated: CASSLGGMAFF.

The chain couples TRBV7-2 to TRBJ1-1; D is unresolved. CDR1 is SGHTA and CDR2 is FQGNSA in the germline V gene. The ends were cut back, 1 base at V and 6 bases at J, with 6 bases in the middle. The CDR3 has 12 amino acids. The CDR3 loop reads CASSLVYSEAFF. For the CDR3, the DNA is TGTGCCAGCAGCTTAGTTTACTCTGAAGCTTTCTTT.

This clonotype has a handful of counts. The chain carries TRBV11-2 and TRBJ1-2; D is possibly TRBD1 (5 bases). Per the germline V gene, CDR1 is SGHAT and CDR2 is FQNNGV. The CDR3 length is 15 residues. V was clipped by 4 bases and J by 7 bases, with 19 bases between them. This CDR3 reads CASSSPGREIGGYTF. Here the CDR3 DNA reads TGTGCCAGCAGCTCGCCGGGCAGGGAAATAGGTGGCTACACCTTC.